This entry lists 30 T cell receptor beta chains sequenced from one sample in a study of T cell repertoires in cytomegalovirus infection. Via MiXCR, TCRdb re-called the reads, giving one row per CDR3 protein. Here the sample spans hundreds of thousands of distinct CDR3 sequences, 30% to 40% being singletons. The antigens of these receptors remain unknown. Sequences were derived from cultured CD8+ T cells from PBMCs, sampled from culture after CMV antigen stimulation. These receptor sequences come from a human donor in good health (CMV status not recorded). Some clones in this sample may be carry-over from other donors' samples.

This clonotype was recorded at least ten times. The chain recombines TRBV7-3 with TRBJ2-2, with a possible D match to TRBD1 (6 bases). The CDR3 contains 17 residues. CDR1 is SGHTA, CDR2 FQGTGA, per germline. V shed 1 base and J shed 5 bases, with 17 bases lying between them. CDR3 residues: CASSLSTGNNQTGELFF. For the CDR3, the DNA is TGTGCCAGCAGCTTAAGTACAGGGAACAACCAAACCGGGGAGCTGTTTTTT.

CDR3 loop: CAITPGTGEAFF. The DNA for the CDR3 is TGTGCCATTACCCCCGGAACGGGAGAAGCTTTCTTT. This chain connects TRBV19 to TRBJ1-1, with no clear D. This CDR3 is 12 amino acids long. Germline lookup yields CDR1 LNHDA and CDR2 SQIVND (reference sequence). V gave up 10 bases and J gave up 8 bases, with 17 bases separating them.

Only a few counts were recorded for this clonotype. CDR3 sequence reads: CASTDRGAYNSPLHF. CDR3 nucleotide sequence: TGTGCCAGCACCGACCGGGGGGCCTATAATTCACCCCTCCACTTT. The gene calls are TRBV11-1 and TRBJ1-6; D is perhaps TRBD1 (5 bases). The CDR3 sequence is 15 residues long. V was clipped by 7 bases and J by 2 bases, with 12 bases between them. Germline CDR1 reads SGHAT; CDR2 reads FQDESV (reference sequence).

This clonotype was seen only a few times. The V and J genes are TRBV6-1 and TRBJ2-2; D is uncertain. Deletions cut 4 bases from V and 3 bases from J, with 12 bases between. The CDR3 runs 15 residues. Per germline, CDR1 MNHNS and CDR2 SASEGT. In DNA, the CDR3 is TGTGCCAGCAGTGTAACCCTTGACTACACCGGGGAGCTGTTTTTT. Translating gives CASSVTLDYTGELFF.

About this clonotype: A clone one base away is much larger, so this may be a read error. The chain joins TRBV7-2 to TRBJ1-5, with TRBD1 matching over 9 bases. Per germline, CDR1 SGHTA and CDR2 FQGNSA. With 6 bases clipped from V and 0 bases from J, the junction kept 6 bases outside the gene matches. This CDR3 contains 16 residues. CDR3 sequence reads: CASRDQGQGSNQPQHF. In nucleotides, the CDR3 is TGTGCCAGCAGGGACCAGGGACAGGGTAGCAATCAGCCCCAGCATTTT.

The chain employs TRBV25-1 and TRBJ2-6; D uncertain. CDR3 length: 17 amino acids. The germline gives CDR1 MGHDK, CDR2 SYGVNS. V shed 0 bases and J shed 0 bases, with 9 bases lying between them. The CDR3 DNA is TGTGCCAGCAGTGAATATTTCCCGAGCTCTGGGGCCAACGTCCTGACTTTC. It translates to CASSEYFPSSGANVLTF.

With respect to this clonotype: A single base separates this from a much larger clone, so it may be a read error. The chain has TRBV12-3 or TRBV12-4 and TRBJ2-5; 7 positions match TRBD1. The CDR3 has 12 amino acids. The CDR3 coding sequence is TGTGTCAGCAGTCGACAGGGAGAGACCCAGTACTTC. This sequence encodes CVSSRQGETQYF.

The chain links TRBV7-2 to TRBJ2-1; 9 nucleotides match TRBD2. Germline CDR1 reads SGHTA; CDR2 reads FQGNSA. V was pared by 4 bases and J by 6 bases, with 10 bases of the junction left unmatched. CDR3 length equals 16 residues. CDR3 in amino acids: CASSSLGGGAINEQFF. The CDR3, as DNA: TGTGCCAGCAGCTCCCTGGGCGGGGGGGCCATCAATGAGCAGTTCTTC.

This clonotype was recorded at least ten times. The CDR3 DNA is TGTGCCAGCAGCCACAGGGGCAGGGGGAAGGATGGCTACACCTTC. Protein: CASSHRGRGKDGYTF. V is TRBV7-9 and J is TRBJ1-2, with 7 bases fitting TRBD1. CDR1 is SEHNR and CDR2 is FQNEAQ in the germline V gene (reference sequence). The CDR3 loop spans 15 amino acids. Trimming cost V 5 bases and J 6 bases; bases outside gene matches: 12. Complete variable domain (other parts from reference TRBV7-9 and TRBJ1-2): DTGVSQNPRHKITKRGQNVTFRCDPISEHNRLYWYRQTLGQGPEFLTYFQNEAQLEKSRLLSDRFSAERPKGSFSTLEIQRTEQGDSAMYLCASSHRGRGKDGYTFGSGTRLTVV.

The chain is built from TRBV20-1 and TRBJ2-7; TRBD2 matches 8 bases. V was clipped by 5 bases and J by 2 bases; unmatched bases: 8. CDR1 DFQATT and CDR2 SNEGSKA come from the germline V gene (reference sequence). The CDR3 spans 14 residues. The CDR3 DNA reads TGCAGTGCTCTGGGGGTAGCGGGGACCTACGAGCAGTACGTC. Translating gives CSALGVAGTYEQYV.

This clonotype was counted a few times. The chain is built from TRBV19 and TRBJ1-1, with D possibly being TRBD1 (5 bases). The germline CDR1 and CDR2 sequences are LNHDA and SQIVND (reference sequence). This CDR3 spans 14 amino acids. V lost 7 bases and J lost 0, with 12 bases in between. CDR3 in DNA: TGTGCCAGTAAGTTCCAGGACATGAACACTGAAGCTTTCTTT. Protein product: CASKFQDMNTEAFF.

Note on this clonotype: The germline gene is not matched at one end of the junction; a read error may be the cause. The chain recombines TRBV7-6 with TRBJ1-2; a weak D match, TRBD1 (5 bases). Per the germline V gene, CDR1 is SGHVS and CDR2 is FNYEAQ. CDR3 length equals 14 residues. CDR3 loop: CVSSDSGTDDGYTF. For the CDR3, the DNA is TGTGTCAGCAGCGATAGTGGGACGGATGATGGCTACACCTTC.

This clonotype was recorded many times. This sequence joins TRBV7-6 and TRBJ2-5; D is unclear. V lost 4 bases to trimming and J lost 4 bases, with 13 bases between them. CDR3 length: 14 residues. The germline gives CDR1 SGHVS, CDR2 FNYEAQ. CDR3 nucleotide sequence: TGTGCCAGCAGCTCGGACGGGCGGCGAGAGACCCAGTACTTC. Translating it yields CASSSDGRRETQYF.

The chain carries TRBV6-2 or TRBV6-3 and TRBJ1-5; 7 positions match TRBD1. Trimming cost V 4 bases and J 4 bases; bases outside gene matches: 7. Germline V gene sequence: CDR1 MNHEY, CDR2 SVGEGT. The CDR3 covers 15 residues. The DNA for the CDR3 is TGTGCCAGCAGTTCTCCGGACAGGATGAATCAGCCCCAGCATTTT. Encoded protein: CASSSPDRMNQPQHF.

The chain carries TRBV4-1 and TRBJ2-3, with TRBD2 matching 9 bases. The germline V gene has CDR1 MGHRA and CDR2 YSYEKL. V was pared by 1 base and J by 3 bases, with 2 bases of the junction left unmatched. The CDR3 contains 15 residues. The CDR3 reads CASSQVSGGTDTQYF. Written as DNA, the CDR3 is TGCGCCAGCAGCCAAGTTAGCGGGGGAACAGATACGCAGTATTTT.

This chain links TRBV7-8 with TRBJ1-5; 7 bases fit TRBD1. Trimming at V came to 4 bases and at J to 0 bases, leaving 15 bases not matched to a gene. The CDR3 is made up of 19 amino acids. Germline V gives CDR1 SGHVS, CDR2 FQNEAQ. CDR3 in amino acids: CASSSKRDRDSNSNQPQHF. For the CDR3, the DNA is TGTGCCAGCAGCTCTAAAAGGGACAGAGATTCTAATAGCAATCAGCCCCAGCATTTT.

The chain couples TRBV19 to TRBJ1-2; D is uncertain. Trimming stripped 8 bases from V and 1 base from J, with 23 bases between. The CDR3 has 17 amino acids. From germline, CDR1 is LNHDA and CDR2 SQIVND (reference sequence). DNA for the CDR3: TGTGCCAGTCACCGTCTCCCAGTCGGGCAGCTTAACTATGGCTACACCTTC. This gives the protein CASHRLPVGQLNYGYTF.

This clonotype was seen a handful of times. The chain links TRBV11-2 to TRBJ1-6; the D is unclear. CDR1 SGHAT and CDR2 FQNNGV come from the germline V gene. The germline V and J ends were trimmed by 1 base and 10 bases, with 5 bases remaining between them. The CDR3 sequence is 12 residues long. CDR3: CASSLVESPLHF. The CDR3 DNA follows: TGTGCCAGCAGCTTAGTGGAATCACCCCTCCACTTT.

This clonotype was detected many times. This chain connects TRBV7-6 to TRBJ1-2; D is undetermined. CDR1 SGHVS and CDR2 FNYEAQ come from the germline V gene. The CDR3 length is 14 residues. V dropped 1 base and J dropped 4 bases, with 10 bases sitting between them. CDR3: CASSLGGNSYGYTF. The CDR3 DNA reads as TGTGCCAGCAGCTTAGGCGGGAACAGCTATGGCTACACCTTC.

As regards this clonotype: One junction end disagrees with the germline gene, perhaps due to a read error. This chain connects TRBV11-1 to TRBJ2-2; D unclear. CDR3 size: 15 residues. The germline V gene encodes CDR1 SGHAT and CDR2 FQDESV (reference sequence). The CDR3 reads CANSLWVTGSGELFF. For the CDR3, the DNA is TGTGCCAACAGCTTATGGGTTACCGGGTCCGGGGAGCTGTTTTTT.

CDR3 sequence reads: CASSHHAAGQGAAGYTF. Written as DNA, the CDR3 is TGCGCCAGCAGCCATCACGCTGCGGGACAGGGGGCGGCTGGCTACACCTTC. The chain links TRBV4-3 to TRBJ1-2; the match to TRBD1 covers 12 bases. V lost 3 bases and J lost 7; bases outside the gene matches: 12. The germline V gene has CDR1 LGHNA and CDR2 YSLEER. The CDR3 is made up of 17 amino acids.

As regards this clonotype: The junction differs from germline at one of its ends, possibly a read error. The chain has TRBV20-1 and TRBJ2-2; 9 nucleotides align to TRBD1. Germline loops: CDR1 DFQATT, CDR2 SNEGSKA (reference sequence). This CDR3 has 13 residues. The DNA for the CDR3 is TGCAGTGCGTACAGGGGGCAAACCGGTGAGCTGTTTTTT. The encoded protein is CSAYRGQTGELFF.

Points on this clonotype: Its ends do not fully match the called genes, so a read error is possible. This sequence joins TRBV7-6 and TRBJ1-2; perhaps TRBD1 as D (5 bases). The CDR3 contains 15 residues. CDR1 and CDR2 (germline): SGHVS, FNYEAQ. CDR3 sequence reads: CTSSPSGGTLYGYTF. The CDR3, as DNA: TGTACCAGCAGCCCCTCCGGCGGGACTCTCTATGGCTACACCTTC. Looking up the rest from reference TRBV7-6 and TRBJ1-2 gives the full variable domain: GAGVSQSPRYKVTKRGQDVALRCDPISGHVSLYWYRQALGQGPEFLTYFNYEAQQDKSGLPNDRFSAERPEGSISTLTIQRTEQRDSAMYRCTSSPSGGTLYGYTFGSGTRLTVV.

The rearrangement uses TRBV19 and TRBJ1-5, with D hard to call. CDR1 and CDR2 from the germline V gene are LNHDA and SQIVND (reference sequence). CDR3 length: 13 residues. V lost 0 bases and J 3 bases, leaving 3 bases between the germline ends. CDR3 bases: TGTGCCAGTAGTATAGAGGACAATCAGCCCCAGCATTTT. Translation gives CASSIEDNQPQHF. Full variable domain (missing parts from reference TRBV19 and TRBJ1-5): DGGITQSPKYLFRKEGQNVTLSCEQNLNHDAMYWYRQDPGQGLRLIYYSQIVNDFQKGDIAEGYSVSREKKESFPLTVTSAQKNPTAFYLCASSIEDNQPQHFGDGTRLSIL.

The table lists this clonotype with many counts. The chain links TRBV12-3 or TRBV12-4 to TRBJ2-5; D uncertain. CDR3 length equals 14 residues. The V and J ends lost 3 bases and 5 bases respectively, with 13 bases between them. CDR3 in amino acids: CASSLGGPRETQYF. CDR3 DNA sequence: TGTGCCAGCAGTTTGGGCGGACCGAGGGAGACCCAGTACTTC.

This clonotype was seen a handful of times. The V and J genes are TRBV27 and TRBJ1-1; D uncertain. V was shortened by 1 base and J by 1 base, with 7 bases between the two germline ends. From germline, CDR1 is MNHEY and CDR2 SMNVEV (reference sequence). The CDR3 totals 14 residues. For the CDR3, the DNA is TGTGCCAGCAGTTTATATGAGGGGAACACTGAAGCTTTCTTT. Protein: CASSLYEGNTEAFF.

This clonotype was found a few times. V is TRBV15 and J is TRBJ2-1; D call uncertain. Germline CDR1 and CDR2: LNHNV and YYDKDF (reference sequence). This CDR3 comprises 13 residues. V lost 0 bases and J 8 bases, leaving 8 bases between the germline ends. The CDR3 bases are TGTGCCACCAGCAGAGATGTAGGACATGAGCAGTTCTTC. It codes for CATSRDVGHEQFF.

V gene TRBV20-1 combines with J gene TRBJ2-5; TRBD1 matches at 10 bases. This CDR3 is built from 17 residues. Germline V gene lookup returns CDR1 DFQATT and CDR2 SNEGSKA (reference sequence). V lost 1 base, J lost 3 bases, and 11 bases stayed unmatched. The DNA for the CDR3 is TGCAGTGCTAGAGTCCCTCTAGACAGGGGGCTGGAAGAGACCCAGTACTTC. Protein sequence: CSARVPLDRGLEETQYF.

The genes are TRBV29-1 and TRBJ1-4, with 10 bases aligning to TRBD1. Germline trimming cut 7 bases from V and 10 bases from J; bases unmatched to any gene: 6. The length of the CDR3 is 12 residues. Per the germline V gene, CDR1 is SQVTM and CDR2 is ANQGSEA. The CDR3 is CSAGQGETKLFF. In DNA form, the CDR3 reads TGCAGCGCCGGACAGGGGGAGACAAAACTGTTTTTT. Combining the CDR3 with reference TRBV29-1 and TRBJ1-4 gives the whole variable domain SAVISQKPSRDICQRGTSLTIQCQVDSQVTMMFWYRQQPGQSLTLIATANQGSEATYESGFVIDKFPISRPNLTFSTLTVSNMSPEDSSIYLCSAGQGETKLFFGSGTQLSVL.

The CDR3: CASSPSGTGDRYTF. In nucleotides, the CDR3 is TGTGCCAGTAGTCCCTCCGGGACAGGGGATCGCTACACCTTC. This chain connects TRBV19 to TRBJ1-2; 10 nucleotides agree with TRBD1. CDR1 LNHDA and CDR2 SQIVND come from the germline V gene (reference sequence). This CDR3 is 14 amino acids long. V was pared by 5 bases and J by 9 bases, with 9 bases of the junction left unmatched.